This paragraph covers one TCR beta chain sequence. Its antigen remains unknown. Using immunoSEQ multiplex PCR, the repertoire was profiled, and TCRdb retains in-frame clones only, with some absent. The top ten hold about 2.2% of the sample, which has roughly 51,000 clones, 80% to 90% seen once. Time point in this sample: baseline, week 1 (first vaccination visit). The treatment is: pre-vaccination baseline after standard-of-care therapy. Each donor presented with a new WHO grade 3 or 4 astrocytoma that tested IDH1-mutant and showed ATRX loss. The sample belongs to a study of a mutant IDH1 vaccine in newly diagnosed glioma. Study information: Treated patients comprised around 60% males and 37.5% females, mean age roughly 44 years. Former treatment meant radiotherapy, temozolomide, or both; the majority had gotten both. Study-level results: Pseudoprogression showed no apparent link to changes in top peripheral T cell clonotypes.

Germline CDR1 SGDLS, CDR2 YYNGEE. The ends were cut back, 0 bases at V and 6 bases at J, with 22 bases in the middle. The CDR3 consists of 17 residues. The receptor comes from a man aged 35-49 years with glioma. V and J are TRBV9 and TRBJ2-7; D is unclear. Sequenced material: PBMCs, taken from a glioma patient treated with radiotherapy, temozolomide or both. CDR3 amino acids: CASSVGLVVSGFGEQYF. The DNA for the CDR3 is TGTGCCAGCAGCGTAGGTCTGGTGGTGTCAGGTTTCGGCGAGCAGTACTTC.